This T cell receptor beta chain was sequenced in a study of response to subunit inactivated influenza vaccine. With 0 bases removed from V and 8 bases from J, the gap between germline ends came to 13 bases. The germline V gene encodes CDR1 LGHDT and CDR2 YNNKEL (reference sequence). This CDR3 is 14 amino acids long. This clonotype was seen ten or more times. TCRdb fed the RT-PCR reads into MiXCR, producing one record per CDR3 protein. Here the sample spans around 300,000 distinct CDR3 sequences, about 20% being singletons. The receptor's source is a man aged 50-75 years who received an inactivated influenza vaccine. The source was PBMCs from blood, collected about 20 months after vaccination. This chain joins TRBV3-1 and TRBJ1-2, with a possible D match to TRBD1 (6 bases). CDR3 DNA sequence: TGTGCCAGCAGCCAAGATGTACCAGGGGTAGGCTACACCTTC. Residues: CASSQDVPGVGYTF.